The next 26 T cell receptor beta chains were all read from a single sample in a study of blood T cell repertoires in COVID-19 (dated by TCRdb to the early 2020s). The method behind the library was the immunoSEQ multiplex PCR assay. TCRdb's version of the immuneACCESS table is confined to in-frame rearrangements and falls short of the full clone set. An unresolved V gene accounts for under half of the shortfall where checked; the remainder is of unknown origin. For this sample there are under 50,000 clones; about 90% appear just once. Clones ranked in the top ten supply about 1.2% of the sample. The sequenced sample consisted of peripheral blood. These receptors were collected from a woman between 40 and 50 years old with acute or convalescent COVID-19.

CDR3 nucleotide sequence: TGTGCCAGTGTACAGGAGTACAATTCACCCCTCCACTTT. This encodes CASVQEYNSPLHF. The gene calls are TRBV6-1 and TRBJ1-6; possibly TRBD1 for D (5 bases). Trimming pared 9 bases from V and 7 bases from J, leaving 13 bases between. The CDR3 runs 13 residues. Germline loops: CDR1 MNHNS, CDR2 SASEGT.

This chain connects TRBV7-9 to TRBJ2-2, with D unresolved. The V and J ends lost 7 bases and 6 bases respectively, with 12 bases between them. The CDR3 extends over 13 amino acids. CDR1 and CDR2 (germline): SEHNR, FQNEAQ (reference sequence). As DNA, the CDR3 is TGTGCCAGCAACATAGCCCGTCCCGGGGAGCTGTTTTTT. This translates into CASNIARPGELFF. Looking up the rest from reference TRBV7-9 and TRBJ2-2 gives the full variable domain: DTGVSQNPRHKITKRGQNVTFRCDPISEHNRLYWYRQTLGQGPEFLTYFQNEAQLEKSRLLSDRFSAERPKGSFSTLEIQRTEQGDSAMYLCASNIARPGELFFGEGSRLTVL.

This chain links TRBV19 with TRBJ2-7, with 12 bases aligning to TRBD2. Germline V lookup: CDR1 LNHDA, CDR2 SQIVND (reference sequence). This CDR3 has 15 residues. J was trimmed by 1 base and V by 9 bases; bases with no gene match: 7. The DNA for the CDR3 is TGTGCCAGCATGGGGGGACTAGCGGGTTCCTACGAGCAGTACTTC. Its translation: CASMGGLAGSYEQYF. Looking up the rest from reference TRBV19 and TRBJ2-7 gives the full variable domain: DGGITQSPKYLFRKEGQNVTLSCEQNLNHDAMYWYRQDPGQGLRLIYYSQIVNDFQKGDIAEGYSVSREKKESFPLTVTSAQKNPTAFYLCASMGGLAGSYEQYFGPGTRLTVT.

The V call is TRBV19, the J call TRBJ1-1; D not resolved. The germline V and J ends were trimmed by 4 bases and 0 bases, with 18 bases remaining between them. This CDR3 has 17 amino acids. The germline CDR1 and CDR2 sequences are LNHDA and SQIVND (reference sequence). CDR3 sequence reads: CASSTAGSRNMNTEAFF. CDR3 nucleotide sequence: TGTGCCAGTAGTACAGCAGGTTCGAGAAACATGAACACTGAAGCTTTCTTT.

The V call is TRBV3-1 (or the pseudogene TRBV3-2), the J call TRBJ2-3; tentative D call: TRBD2 (5 bases). V was cut by 4 bases and J by 4 bases, with 12 bases left in between. The germline V gene has CDR1 LGHDT and CDR2 YNNKEL (reference sequence). The CDR3 is 14 residues long. This CDR3 is CASSRSVSADTQYF. CDR3 bases: TGTGCCAGCAGCCGTAGCGTCTCGGCAGATACGCAGTATTTT.

The table lists this clone with a few counts. This chain joins TRBV28 and TRBJ1-4; D uncertain. CDR1 is MDHEN and CDR2 is SYDVKM in the germline V gene. Trimming took off 3 bases at V and 4 bases at J, with 12 bases between the two ends. This CDR3 region has 15 residues. The CDR3 loop is CASSFVWRLNEKLFF. CDR3 nucleotides: TGTGCCAGCAGTTTTGTTTGGAGGCTTAATGAAAAACTGTTTTTT.

The V gene is TRBV11-3, the J gene TRBJ1-1, with D unresolved. CDR1 and CDR2 (germline): SGHNT, YENEEA. The germline V and J ends were trimmed by 5 bases and 2 bases, with 9 bases remaining between them. The CDR3 has 13 residues. CDR3 sequence reads: CASSRGQNTEAFF. CDR3 nucleotides: TGTGCCAGCAGCCGGGGTCAAAACACTGAAGCTTTCTTT.

The chain joins TRBV6-6 to TRBJ1-5; D perhaps matches TRBD1 (6 bases). CDR1 and CDR2 (germline): MNHNY, SVGAGI (reference sequence). V was trimmed by 7 bases and J by 5 bases, leaving 18 bases between them. The CDR3 covers 15 residues. CDR3 DNA: TGTGCCAGCACCCCAAGCGGACAGCCTTATCAGCCCCAGCATTTT. Amino acids: CASTPSGQPYQPQHF.

This clone was observed once. This sequence joins TRBV12-5 and TRBJ2-3, with D perhaps matching TRBD2 (6 bases). With 7 bases removed from V and 2 bases from J, the gap between germline ends came to 13 bases. This CDR3 comprises 14 residues. Germline CDR1 is LGHNT and CDR2 is FRNRAP. CDR3 DNA: TGTGCTAGTGCCCTGGGGACTCCCACAGATACGCAGTATTTT. Translated, it gives CASALGTPTDTQYF.

This rearrangement joins TRBV7-9 to TRBJ2-5; TRBD2 is a possible D gene (6 bases). The germline V gene has CDR1 SEHNR and CDR2 FQNEAQ (reference sequence). Trimming left V 4 bases short and J 2 bases short, with 14 bases between. The CDR3 length is 15 residues. CDR3 coding DNA: TGTGCCAGCAGCTGGAGGGCGCCAGTACAAGAGACCCAGTACTTC. This codes for CASSWRAPVQETQYF.

This clone was seen once. The V gene is TRBV15, the J gene TRBJ2-1, with 7 bases identical to TRBD2. CDR3 length: 14 amino acids. Germline V gene sequence: CDR1 LNHNV, CDR2 YYDKDF (reference sequence). V lost 0 bases, J lost 10 bases, and 6 bases stayed unmatched. This chain's CDR3 is CATSRDPVGGEQFF. In nucleotides, the CDR3 is TGTGCCACCAGCAGAGATCCAGTGGGGGGGGAGCAGTTCTTC.

The chain combines TRBV3-1 (or the pseudogene TRBV3-2) with TRBJ2-7; the D gene is possibly TRBD2 (5 bases). From germline, CDR1 is LGHDT and CDR2 YNNKEL (reference sequence). Trimming removed 4 bases from V and 7 bases from J, with 17 bases in between. CDR3 length: 14 residues. CDR3 coding DNA: TGTGCCAGCAGCCTGGGGAGCGGCCCCAGGGAGCAGTACTTC. Protein sequence: CASSLGSGPREQYF.

The chain uses TRBV5-1 and TRBJ1-2; TRBD1 matches at 7 bases. The CDR3 runs to 13 residues. The trim removed 3 bases at V and 4 bases at J, leaving 3 bases unmatched. Germline values: CDR1 SGHRS, CDR2 YFSETQ. For the CDR3, the DNA is TGCGCCAGCAGCTACCAGGGGGGCTATGGCTACACCTTC. Protein sequence: CASSYQGGYGYTF.

The rearrangement uses TRBV7-2 and TRBJ2-5; no clear D. Germline CDR1 is SGHTA and CDR2 is FQGNSA. The CDR3 length is 13 residues. Deletions cut 3 bases from V and 1 base from J, with 6 bases between. The CDR3: CASSLGSQETQYF. The CDR3 DNA follows: TGTGCCAGCAGCTTGGGCAGCCAAGAGACCCAGTACTTC. The full variable domain, with the rest looked up from reference TRBV7-2 and TRBJ2-5, is GAGVSQSPSNKVTEKGKDVELRCDPISGHTALYWYRQSLGQGLEFLIYFQGNSAPDKSGLPSDRFSAERTGGSVSTLTIQRTQQEDSAVYLCASSLGSQETQYFGPGTRLLVL.

To note about this clone: One junction end does not reproduce the germline sequence, and a read error may be involved. The rearrangement joins TRBV6-4 to TRBJ1-2; no clear D. This CDR3 comprises 12 residues. Germline CDR1 MRHNA, CDR2 SNTAGT. The CDR3 loop reads CASRDPRGGYTF. The CDR3 coding sequence is TGTGCCAGCCGTGACCCCCGTGGCGGCTACACCTTC.

The rearrangement joins TRBV4-3 to TRBJ1-5; D uncertain. Trimming left V 0 bases short and J 4 bases short, with 13 bases between. The length of the CDR3 is 16 residues. Germline values: CDR1 LGHNA, CDR2 YSLEER. The CDR3 bases are TGCGCCAGCAGCCAAGATGGCCTAAGGAGGAATCAGCCCCAGCATTTT. Protein sequence: CASSQDGLRRNQPQHF.

CDR3 DNA sequence: TGTGCCAGCAGCCAGGGGAGGGGCGATGGCTACACCTTC. It encodes CASSQGRGDGYTF. The chain is built from TRBV12-3 or TRBV12-4 and TRBJ1-2; D possibly corresponds to TRBD1 (6 bases). There are 13 residues in the CDR3. The V end was cut by 6 bases, the J end by 6 bases, with 14 bases between.

The CDR3 DNA is TGTGCCAGCAGCTTAAAGGGGGACACTGAAGCTTTCTTT. It yields the protein CASSLKGDTEAFF. V gene TRBV7-3 combines with J gene TRBJ1-1; D is possibly TRBD1 (6 bases). V was clipped by 1 base and J by 3 bases, with 6 bases between them. The CDR3 loop spans 13 amino acids. The germline V gene has CDR1 SGHTA and CDR2 FQGTGA.

This rearrangement joins TRBV29-1 to TRBJ2-1, with TRBD2 matching 8 bases. The CDR3 runs to 13 residues. The ends lost 0 bases at V and 10 bases at J; junction bases unmatched: 5. Germline assignment: CDR1 SQVTM and CDR2 ANQGSEA. CDR3: CSVEDPREGEQFF. The CDR3 DNA reads TGCAGCGTTGAAGATCCTCGGGAGGGAGAGCAGTTCTTC.

The V gene is TRBV28, the J gene TRBJ1-4; D possibly corresponds to TRBD1 (6 bases). V lost 4 bases and J 2 bases, leaving 11 bases between the germline ends. The CDR3 is 15 amino acids. The germline V gene has CDR1 MDHEN and CDR2 SYDVKM. CDR3 in amino acids: CASSSTGYTNEKLFF. CDR3 nucleotide sequence: TGTGCCAGCAGTTCAACAGGGTACACTAATGAAAAACTGTTTTTT.

This chain uses TRBV5-1 with TRBJ2-1, with TRBD2 matching 11 bases. CDR1 is SGHRS and CDR2 is YFSETQ in the germline V gene. Trimming cost V 7 bases and J 3 bases; bases outside gene matches: 9. The CDR3 has 16 amino acids. CDR3 sequence (DNA): TGCGCCAGCCGTAGCGGGGGGGGCTCGATCTACAATGAGCAGTTCTTC. Its protein product is CASRSGGGSIYNEQFF.

The CDR3 spells CASSSVPRGDTQYF. The CDR3 coding sequence is TGTGCCAGCAGTTCAGTACCCCGCGGAGATACGCAGTATTTT. The J gene is TRBJ2-3, the V gene TRBV11-2; D is ambiguous. Deletions cut 6 bases from V and 5 bases from J, with 15 bases between. The CDR3 extends over 14 amino acids. The germline gives CDR1 SGHAT, CDR2 FQNNGV. Full variable domain (remainder filled in from reference TRBV11-2 and TRBJ2-3): EAGVAQSPRYKIIEKRQSVAFWCNPISGHATLYWYQQILGQGPKLLIQFQNNGVVDDSQLPKDRFSAERLKGVDSTLKIQPAKLEDSAVYLCASSSVPRGDTQYFGPGTRLTVL.

The J gene is TRBJ2-7, the V gene TRBV9; D possibly corresponds to TRBD1 (5 bases). The V gene lost 3 bases and the J gene lost 2 bases, with 12 bases spanning the gap. CDR1 is SGDLS and CDR2 is YYNGEE in the germline V gene. The length of the CDR3 is 14 residues. In DNA, the CDR3 is TGTGCCAGCAGCGCCCTCCCAGGGCCCTACGAGCAGTACTTC. It translates to CASSALPGPYEQYF.

This chain joins TRBV6-6 and TRBJ2-7; D is unresolved. V shed 2 bases and J shed 1 base, with 6 bases lying between them. Germline V gene data show CDR1 as MNHNY and CDR2 as SVGAGI (reference sequence). CDR3 length: 13 amino acids. The CDR3 coding sequence is TGTGCCAGCAGTTACGAGGCTTCCTACGAGCAGTACTTC. Its protein product is CASSYEASYEQYF.

The chain has TRBV7-2 and TRBJ2-6, with a tentative D call TRBD1 (7 bases). In germline, CDR1 is SGHTA, CDR2 FQGNSA. V was pared by 5 bases and J by 4 bases, with 12 bases between. The CDR3 spans 15 residues. The CDR3 here is CASSGGGAGANVLTF. CDR3 coding DNA: TGTGCCAGCAGCGGAGGGGGCGCGGGGGCCAACGTCCTGACTTTC.

This rearrangement joins TRBV20-1 to TRBJ1-4, with D possibly matching TRBD1 (5 bases). The germline CDR1 and CDR2 sequences are DFQATT and SNEGSKA (reference sequence). The V end lost 3 bases, the J end lost 2 bases, and 16 bases lay between the germline ends. The CDR3 is 16 amino acids. The CDR3 DNA reads TGCAGTGCTAGTGACTATCAGGGTGCGACTAATGAAAAACTGTTTTTT. Amino acids: CSASDYQGATNEKLFF.